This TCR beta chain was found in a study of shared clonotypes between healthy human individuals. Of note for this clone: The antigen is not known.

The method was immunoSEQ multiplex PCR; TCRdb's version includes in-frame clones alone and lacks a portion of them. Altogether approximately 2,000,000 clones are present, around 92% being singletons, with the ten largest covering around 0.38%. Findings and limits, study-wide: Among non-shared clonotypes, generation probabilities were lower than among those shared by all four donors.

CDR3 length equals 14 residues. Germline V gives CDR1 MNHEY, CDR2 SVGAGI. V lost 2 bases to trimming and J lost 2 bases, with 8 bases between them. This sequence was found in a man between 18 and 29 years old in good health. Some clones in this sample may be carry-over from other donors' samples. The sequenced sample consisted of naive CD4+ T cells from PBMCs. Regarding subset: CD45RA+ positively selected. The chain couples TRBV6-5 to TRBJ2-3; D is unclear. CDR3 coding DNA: TGTGCCAGCAGTTACCGACCCTCCACAGATACGCAGTATTTT. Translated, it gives CASSYRPSTDTQYF.